This T cell receptor (beta chain) comes out of a study of blood T cell repertoires in COVID-19. Study in general: Both acute and convalescent COVID-19 samples were obtained from the United States, Italy and Spain.

Those who participated ranged in age from 18 to 89 years and resided in about two dozen US areas. Before being deemed recovered, Cohort 3 donors had two negative PCRs, clearance, or symptom resolution. Method: immunoSEQ multiplex PCR; TCRdb's copy keeps in-frame clones and lacks some. Of over 250,000 clones listed, around 90% were seen once; the top ten hold approximately 1%. Germline V gives CDR1 SEHNR, CDR2 FQNEAQ (reference sequence). The V and J ends lost 1 base and 7 bases respectively, with 14 bases between them. The CDR3 sequence is 15 residues long. The chain is built from TRBV7-9 and TRBJ1-5, with no clear D. This clonotype was sampled from a woman in her thirties who had recovered from COVID-19. The sample comprised PBMCs or T cells enriched from blood (not recorded which). In DNA form, the CDR3 reads TGTGCCAGCAGCTTAGACGAGGAGGCAGGCCAGCCCCAGCATTTT. It specifies CASSLDEEAGQPQHF.